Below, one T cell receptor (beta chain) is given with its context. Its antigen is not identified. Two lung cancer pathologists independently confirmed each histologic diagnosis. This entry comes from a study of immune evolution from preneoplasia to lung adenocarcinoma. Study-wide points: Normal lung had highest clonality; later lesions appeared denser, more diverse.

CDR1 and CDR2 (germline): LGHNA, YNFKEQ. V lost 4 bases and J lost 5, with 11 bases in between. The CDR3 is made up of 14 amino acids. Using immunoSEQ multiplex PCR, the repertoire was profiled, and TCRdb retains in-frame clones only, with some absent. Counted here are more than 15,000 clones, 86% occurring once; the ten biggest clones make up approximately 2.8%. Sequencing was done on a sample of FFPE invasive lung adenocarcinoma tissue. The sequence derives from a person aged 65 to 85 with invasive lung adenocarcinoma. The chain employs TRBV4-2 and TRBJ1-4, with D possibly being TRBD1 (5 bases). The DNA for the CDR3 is TGTGCCAGCAGCCCCGGGACCCAGAATGAAAAACTGTTTTTT. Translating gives CASSPGTQNEKLFF.